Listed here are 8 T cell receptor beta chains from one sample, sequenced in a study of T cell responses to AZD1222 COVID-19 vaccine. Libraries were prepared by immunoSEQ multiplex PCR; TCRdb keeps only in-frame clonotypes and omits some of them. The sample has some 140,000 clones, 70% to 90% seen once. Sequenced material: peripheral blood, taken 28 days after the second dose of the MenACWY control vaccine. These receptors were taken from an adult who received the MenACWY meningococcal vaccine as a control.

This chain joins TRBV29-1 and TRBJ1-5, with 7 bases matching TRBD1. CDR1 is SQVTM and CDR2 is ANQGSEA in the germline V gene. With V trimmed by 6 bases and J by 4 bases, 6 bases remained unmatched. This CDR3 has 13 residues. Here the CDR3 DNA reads TGCAGCGTCTTTACAGGGGAAAATCAGCCCCAGCATTTT. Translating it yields CSVFTGENQPQHF.

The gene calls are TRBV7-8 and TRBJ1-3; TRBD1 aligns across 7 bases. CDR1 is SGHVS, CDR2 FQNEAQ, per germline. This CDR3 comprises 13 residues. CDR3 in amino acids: CATDRLSGNTIYF. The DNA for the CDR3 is TGTGCTACGGACAGGCTCTCTGGAAACACCATATATTTT.

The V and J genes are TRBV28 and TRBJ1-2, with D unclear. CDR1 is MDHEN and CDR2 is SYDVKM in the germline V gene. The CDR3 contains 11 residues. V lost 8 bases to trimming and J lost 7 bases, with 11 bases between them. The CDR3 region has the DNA TGTGCCAGCGCGGCCTGGGCTGGCTACACCTTC. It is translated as CASAAWAGYTF.

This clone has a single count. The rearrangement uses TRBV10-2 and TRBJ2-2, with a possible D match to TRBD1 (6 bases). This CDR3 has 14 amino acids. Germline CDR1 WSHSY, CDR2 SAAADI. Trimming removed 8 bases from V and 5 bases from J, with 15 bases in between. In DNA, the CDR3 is TGCGCCAGCCTCGGGGCAGGGGTGACCGGGGAGCTGTTTTTT. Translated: CASLGAGVTGELFF.

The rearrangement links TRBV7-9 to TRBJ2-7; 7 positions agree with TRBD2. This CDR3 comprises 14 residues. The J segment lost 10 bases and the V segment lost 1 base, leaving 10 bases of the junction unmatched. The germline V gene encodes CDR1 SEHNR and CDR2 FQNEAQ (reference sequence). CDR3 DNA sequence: TGTGCCAGCAGCTTAGTGGCTAGCGGCCTTAAACAGTACTTC. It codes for CASSLVASGLKQYF.

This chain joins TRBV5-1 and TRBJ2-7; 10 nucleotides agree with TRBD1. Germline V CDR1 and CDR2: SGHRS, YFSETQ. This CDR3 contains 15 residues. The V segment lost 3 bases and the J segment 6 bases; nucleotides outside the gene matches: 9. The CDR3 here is CASSSQGQGTSEQYF. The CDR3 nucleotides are TGCGCCAGCAGCTCCCAGGGACAGGGGACCTCCGAGCAGTACTTC.

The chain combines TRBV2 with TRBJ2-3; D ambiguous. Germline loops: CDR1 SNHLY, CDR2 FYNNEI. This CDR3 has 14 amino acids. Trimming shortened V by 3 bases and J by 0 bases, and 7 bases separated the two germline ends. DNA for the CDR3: TGTGCCAGCAGTGAGACCCAGAGCACAGATACGCAGTATTTT. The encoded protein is CASSETQSTDTQYF.

The CDR3: CASSEDPGSYEQYF. The DNA of the CDR3 is TGTGCCAGCAGTGAAGACCCAGGGTCCTACGAGCAGTACTTC. The V gene is TRBV2, the J gene TRBJ2-7; D possibly corresponds to TRBD1 (5 bases). This CDR3 contains 14 residues. V was clipped by 1 base and J by 1 base, with 8 bases between them. Germline V lookup: CDR1 SNHLY, CDR2 FYNNEI.